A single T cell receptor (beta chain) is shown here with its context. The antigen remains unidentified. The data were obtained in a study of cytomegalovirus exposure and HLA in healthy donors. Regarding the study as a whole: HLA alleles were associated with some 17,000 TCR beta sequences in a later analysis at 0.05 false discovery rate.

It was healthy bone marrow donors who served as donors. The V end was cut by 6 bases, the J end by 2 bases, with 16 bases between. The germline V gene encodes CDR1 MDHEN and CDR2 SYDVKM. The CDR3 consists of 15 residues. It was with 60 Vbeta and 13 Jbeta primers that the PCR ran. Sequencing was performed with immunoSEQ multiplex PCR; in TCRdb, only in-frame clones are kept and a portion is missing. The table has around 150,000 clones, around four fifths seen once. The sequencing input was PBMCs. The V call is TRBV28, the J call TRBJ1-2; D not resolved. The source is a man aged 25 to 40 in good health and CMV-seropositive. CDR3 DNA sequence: TGTGCCAGCAGATCCCCCGGCGGGGTCAACTATGGCTACACCTTC. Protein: CASRSPGGVNYGYTF.